This T cell receptor beta chain appears in the sequencing data of a study of blood T cell repertoires in COVID-19. Study at large: COVID-19 samples collected from the United States, Italy and Spain covered acute and convalescent phases. PBMCs, B-cell-depleted T cells, or T cells provided the cDNA or gDNA that made up the material.

This clone came up a few times. V was pared by 0 bases and J by 14 bases, with 12 bases between. The CDR3 spans 12 residues. The germline CDR1 and CDR2 sequences are SGDLS and YYNGEE. Original data processing: Estimated nucleated cell counts came from reference gene primer amplification. Data came from immunoSEQ multiplex PCR; TCRdb stores just in-frame clones and leaves some out. D and trimming were read from the DNA, whereas the V and J calls and clone size are those reported in that table. The sample shows roughly 78,000 clones, about 89% of them seen only once. The origin of this receptor is a woman aged 55-70 years with acute or convalescent COVID-19. The V gene is TRBV9, the J gene TRBJ2-1; the D gene is possibly TRBD2 (5 bases). The specimen sequenced was peripheral blood. DNA of the CDR3: TGTGCCAGCAGCGTAGGACTATCCGAGGAGTTCTTC. Amino acids: CASSVGLSEEFF.